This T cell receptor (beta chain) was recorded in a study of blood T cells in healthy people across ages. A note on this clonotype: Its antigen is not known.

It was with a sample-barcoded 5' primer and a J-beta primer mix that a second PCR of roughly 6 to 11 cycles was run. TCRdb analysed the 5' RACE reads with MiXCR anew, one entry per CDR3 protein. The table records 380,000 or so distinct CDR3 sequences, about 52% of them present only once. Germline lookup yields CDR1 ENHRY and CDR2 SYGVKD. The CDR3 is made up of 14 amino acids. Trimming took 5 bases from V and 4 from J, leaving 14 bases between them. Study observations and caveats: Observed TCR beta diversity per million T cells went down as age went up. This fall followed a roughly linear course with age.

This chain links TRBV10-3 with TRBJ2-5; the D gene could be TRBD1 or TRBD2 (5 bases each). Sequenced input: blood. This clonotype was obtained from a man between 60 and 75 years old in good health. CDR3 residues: CAISNPGTGETQYF. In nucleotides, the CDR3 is TGTGCCATCAGTAATCCCGGGACCGGAGAGACCCAGTACTTC.